This TCR beta chain was found in a study of T cells after yellow fever vaccination. They built TCR cDNA with 5'RACE template switching, a step that put in a universal primer site and UMIs. TCRdb used MiXCR to reprocess the 5' RACE reads, holding one entry per CDR3 protein. The sample lists some 300,000 distinct CDR3 sequences; roughly 7.5% were seen once. This clonotype occurred many times. Antigen unknown. This CDR3 is 15 amino acids long. V was pared by 8 bases and J by 5 bases, with 8 bases of the junction left unmatched. General study findings and limits: Re-detected after boosting: most primary clones, around 96% of CD4 and 80% to 90% of CD8. The appearance of a small share of clonotypes in both CD4 and CD8 compartments was observed. Abundant clonotypes (contaminants from the bulk population) could be present in FACS-sorted repertoires.

The V and J genes are TRBV12-3 or TRBV12-4 and TRBJ2-2, with TRBD1 matching over 10 bases. The sample here was PBMCs, taken about 49 days after the first yellow fever vaccination. The origin of this receptor is a man between 18 and 29 years old who received the YFV17D yellow fever vaccine. CDR3 in amino acids: CASSPRDRGTGELFF. CDR3 in DNA: TGTGCCAGCTCCCCGAGGGACAGGGGAACCGGGGAGCTGTTTTTT.